Below, one TCR beta chain is given with its context. Reverse transcription of 0.5 to 1 ug RNA was performed with random hexamers. Amplification of the TCR beta CDR3 was carried out by immunoSEQ multiplex PCR, which spanned a total of 54 Vbeta and 13 Jbeta segments. TCRdb redid the calling of the immunoSEQ multiplex PCR reads with MiXCR, one entry per CDR3 protein. This sample has 250,000 or so distinct CDR3 sequences, with around 93% found just once. CDR1 is MNHEY and CDR2 is SVGAGI in the germline V gene. The CDR3 contains 14 residues. V dropped 4 bases and J dropped 1 base, with 8 bases sitting between them. This sample was included in a study of CD8 T cells in Susac syndrome.

The chain carries TRBV6-5 and TRBJ1-5; TRBD1 might be the D (5 bases). The TCR comes from a human donor with multiple sclerosis. Sequencing was carried out using CD4+ T cells from PBMCs. The DNA of the CDR3 is TGTGCCAGCAGTTCAGGGATGAGCAATCAGCCCCAGCATTTT. Its translation is CASSSGMSNQPQHF.